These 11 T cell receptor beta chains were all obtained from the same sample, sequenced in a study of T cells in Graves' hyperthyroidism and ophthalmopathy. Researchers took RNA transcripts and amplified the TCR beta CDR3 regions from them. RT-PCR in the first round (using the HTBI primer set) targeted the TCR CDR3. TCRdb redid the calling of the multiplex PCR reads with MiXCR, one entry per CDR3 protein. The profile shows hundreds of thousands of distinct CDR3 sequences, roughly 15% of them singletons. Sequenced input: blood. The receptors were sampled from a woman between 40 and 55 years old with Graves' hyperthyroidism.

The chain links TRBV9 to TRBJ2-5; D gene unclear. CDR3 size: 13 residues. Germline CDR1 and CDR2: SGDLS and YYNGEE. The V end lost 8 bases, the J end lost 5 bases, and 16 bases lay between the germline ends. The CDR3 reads CASSIRSTETQYF. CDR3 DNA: TGTGCCAGTTCGATACGGAGCACCGAGACCCAGTACTTC.

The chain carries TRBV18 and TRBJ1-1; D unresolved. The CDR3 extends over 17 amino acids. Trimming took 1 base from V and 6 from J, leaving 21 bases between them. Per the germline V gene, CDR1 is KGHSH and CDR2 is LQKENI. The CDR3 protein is CASSPREAGLGGSEAFF. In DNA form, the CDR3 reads TGTGCCAGCTCACCACGTGAGGCAGGATTGGGAGGCTCTGAAGCTTTCTTT.

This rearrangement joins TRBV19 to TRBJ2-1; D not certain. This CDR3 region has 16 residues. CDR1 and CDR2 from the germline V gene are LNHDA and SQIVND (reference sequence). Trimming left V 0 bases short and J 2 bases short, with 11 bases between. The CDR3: CASSIEVRVPYNEQFF. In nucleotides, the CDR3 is TGTGCCAGTAGTATAGAGGTCCGGGTCCCCTACAATGAGCAGTTCTTC.

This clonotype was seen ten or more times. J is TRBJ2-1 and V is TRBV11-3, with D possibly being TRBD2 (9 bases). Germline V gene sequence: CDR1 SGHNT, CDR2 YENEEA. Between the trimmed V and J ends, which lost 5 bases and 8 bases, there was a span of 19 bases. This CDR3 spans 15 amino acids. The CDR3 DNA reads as TGTGCCAGCAGCCCCCAGGGGGCGGGGGGGGATGAGCAGTTCTTC. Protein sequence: CASSPQGAGGDEQFF.

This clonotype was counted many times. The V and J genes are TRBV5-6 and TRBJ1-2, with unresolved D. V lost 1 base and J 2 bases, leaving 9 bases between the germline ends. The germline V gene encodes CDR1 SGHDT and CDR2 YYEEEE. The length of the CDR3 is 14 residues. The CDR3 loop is CASSLNSPNYGYTF. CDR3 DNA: TGTGCCAGCAGCTTGAATTCCCCCAACTATGGCTACACCTTC.

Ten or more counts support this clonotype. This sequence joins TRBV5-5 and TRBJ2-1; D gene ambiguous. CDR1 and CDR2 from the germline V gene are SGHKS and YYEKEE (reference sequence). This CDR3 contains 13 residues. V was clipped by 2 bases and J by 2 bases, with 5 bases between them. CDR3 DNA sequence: TGTGCCAGCAGCTTTAGGCCCTACAATGAGCAGTTCTTC. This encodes CASSFRPYNEQFF. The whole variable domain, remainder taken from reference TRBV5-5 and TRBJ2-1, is DAGVTQSPTHLIKTRGQQVTLRCSPISGHKSVSWYQQVLGQGPQFIFQYYEKEERGRGNFPDRFSARQFPNYSSELNVNALLLGDSALYLCASSFRPYNEQFFGPGTRLTVL.

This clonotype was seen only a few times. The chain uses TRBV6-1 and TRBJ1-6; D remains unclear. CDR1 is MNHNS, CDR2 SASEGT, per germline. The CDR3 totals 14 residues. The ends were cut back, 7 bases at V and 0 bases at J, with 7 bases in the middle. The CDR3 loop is CASTHSSYNSPLHF. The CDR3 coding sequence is TGTGCCAGCACCCATAGCTCCTATAATTCACCCCTCCACTTT.

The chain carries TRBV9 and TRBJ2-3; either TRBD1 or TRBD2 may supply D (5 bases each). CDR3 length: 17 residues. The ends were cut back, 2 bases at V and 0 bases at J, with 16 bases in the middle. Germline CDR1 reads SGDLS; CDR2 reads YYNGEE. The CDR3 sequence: CASSVPLSWDSTDTQYF. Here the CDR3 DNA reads TGTGCCAGCAGCGTCCCCCTTTCTTGGGACAGCACAGATACGCAGTATTTT.

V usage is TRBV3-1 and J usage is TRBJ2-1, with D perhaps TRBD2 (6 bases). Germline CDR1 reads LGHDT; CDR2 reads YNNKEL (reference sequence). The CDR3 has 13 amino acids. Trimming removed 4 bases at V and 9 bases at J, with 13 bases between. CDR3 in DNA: TGTGCCAGCAGCCGCGGAGGGCCAGGTGAGCAGTTCTTC. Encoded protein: CASSRGGPGEQFF.

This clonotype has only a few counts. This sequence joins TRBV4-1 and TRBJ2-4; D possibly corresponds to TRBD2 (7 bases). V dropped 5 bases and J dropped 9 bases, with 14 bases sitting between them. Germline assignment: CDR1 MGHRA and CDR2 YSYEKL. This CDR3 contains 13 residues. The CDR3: CASSTEGGGIQYF. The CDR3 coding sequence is TGCGCCAGCAGCACCGAGGGGGGGGGCATTCAGTACTTC.

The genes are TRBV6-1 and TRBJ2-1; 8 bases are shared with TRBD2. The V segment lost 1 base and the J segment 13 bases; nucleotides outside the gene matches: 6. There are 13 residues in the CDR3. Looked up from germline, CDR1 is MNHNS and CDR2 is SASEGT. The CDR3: CASSEGSAGVQFF. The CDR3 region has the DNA TGTGCCAGCAGTGAAGGATCAGCGGGAGTTCAGTTCTTC.